The next 27 T cell receptor beta chains were all read from a single sample in a study of blood T cell repertoires in COVID-19. Profiling relied on immunoSEQ multiplex PCR, and the TCRdb table lists in-frame clones only, not all of them. In the table there are some 290,000 clones, around 86% of which are singletons. The sample comprised peripheral blood. The receptors shown here come from an older woman with active or convalescent COVID-19.

This chain uses TRBV19 with TRBJ1-2; 7 nucleotides align to TRBD1. Germline V gene data show CDR1 as LNHDA and CDR2 as SQIVND (reference sequence). Unmatched junction bases numbered 9, after V lost 6 bases and J lost 5 bases. The CDR3 spans 14 residues. The CDR3 loop is CASSPPGTAYGYTF. The CDR3 nucleotides read TGTGCCAGTAGCCCACCCGGGACAGCATATGGCTACACCTTC.

CDR3 nucleotide sequence: TGTGCCATCAGCCGGGGGGGGGACACAGATACGCAGTATTTT. Translating gives CAISRGGDTDTQYF. The chain couples TRBV10-3 to TRBJ2-3; 8 nucleotides align to TRBD2. Germline V gene data show CDR1 as ENHRY and CDR2 as SYGVKD. Germline trimming cut 6 bases from V and 2 bases from J; bases unmatched to any gene: 4. The CDR3 consists of 14 residues.

The chain couples TRBV11-2 to TRBJ2-7; D uncertain. V was clipped by 5 bases and J by 4 bases, with 6 bases between them. Germline CDR1 is SGHAT and CDR2 is FQNNGV. CDR3 size: 11 residues. The CDR3 DNA reads as TGTGCCAGCAGCCGTCTTTACGAGCAGTACTTC. Amino acid sequence: CASSRLYEQYF.

The gene calls are TRBV6-5 and TRBJ1-1; D is undetermined. The ends were cut back, 6 bases at V and 2 bases at J, with 10 bases in the middle. Germline V lookup: CDR1 MNHEY, CDR2 SVGAGI. The CDR3 is made up of 13 amino acids. As DNA, the CDR3 is TGTGCCAGCAGCCAGCAGGCCAACACTGAAGCTTTCTTT. Translation gives CASSQQANTEAFF.

The genes are TRBV7-2 and TRBJ1-3; TRBD1 matches 7 bases. The germline V gene has CDR1 SGHTA and CDR2 FQGNSA. V lost 5 bases, J lost 0 bases, and 10 bases stayed unmatched. The CDR3 spans 17 residues. DNA for the CDR3: TGTGCCAGCAGCCCCGTTGGGACAGCCTACTCTGGAAACACCATATATTTT. It yields the protein CASSPVGTAYSGNTIYF. The whole variable domain, remainder taken from reference TRBV7-2 and TRBJ1-3, is GAGVSQSPSNKVTEKGKDVELRCDPISGHTALYWYRQSLGQGLEFLIYFQGNSAPDKSGLPSDRFSAERTGGSVSTLTIQRTQQEDSAVYLCASSPVGTAYSGNTIYFGEGSWLTVV.

This chain connects TRBV9 to TRBJ2-5, with 8 bases matching TRBD2. Germline CDR1 SGDLS, CDR2 YYNGEE. Germline trimming cut 0 bases from V and 4 bases from J; bases unmatched to any gene: 5. CDR3 length: 15 residues. CDR3 nucleotide sequence: TGTGCCAGCAGCGTAGAAGGGACTAGTCGAGAGACCCAGTACTTC. It codes for CASSVEGTSRETQYF.

The V call is TRBV11-1, the J call TRBJ1-1, with 9 bases aligning to TRBD1. Germline CDR1 and CDR2: SGHAT and FQDESV (reference sequence). This CDR3 contains 13 residues. J lost 10 bases, V lost 6 bases, and 9 bases had no gene match. The CDR3 DNA reads TGTGCCAGCAGTCTAACCCCGACAGGGGGAGCTTTCTTT. Amino acid sequence: CASSLTPTGGAFF.

The chain combines TRBV9 with TRBJ1-5; D gene unclear. Trimming cost V 0 bases and J 1 base, with 8 bases left between them. Germline-derived CDR1 and CDR2 are SGDLS and YYNGEE. The CDR3 extends over 15 amino acids. In nucleotides, the CDR3 is TGTGCCAGCAGCGTAGCTGGGGAGAGCAATCAGCCCCAGCATTTT. It codes for CASSVAGESNQPQHF.

Concerning this clone itself: Relative to the germline gene, one junction end is altered; a read error may explain this. The chain has TRBV18 and TRBJ2-5; D is unclear. The CDR3 length is 11 residues. Germline CDR1 is KGHSH and CDR2 is LQKENI. In DNA form, the CDR3 reads TGTGCCAGCTCCAACCAGGAGACCCAGTACTTC. It yields the protein CASSNQETQYF.

This chain uses TRBV29-1 with TRBJ1-1; tentatively, D is TRBD1 (6 bases). Per the germline V gene, CDR1 is SQVTM and CDR2 is ANQGSEA. V was pared by 7 bases and J by 3 bases, with 15 bases between. The CDR3 consists of 13 residues. The CDR3 region is CSGKTGLDTEAFF. DNA for the CDR3: TGCAGCGGGAAAACAGGGTTGGACACTGAAGCTTTCTTT.

The V and J genes are TRBV5-1 and TRBJ2-3; 10 bases align to TRBD1. Per the germline V gene, CDR1 is SGHRS and CDR2 is YFSETQ. CDR3 length: 16 amino acids. The V segment lost 2 bases and the J segment 4 bases; nucleotides outside the gene matches: 7. CDR3: CASSLGSGQGSDTQYF. Written as DNA, the CDR3 is TGCGCCAGCAGCTTAGGGTCGGGACAGGGGTCAGATACGCAGTATTTT.

V is TRBV7-2 and J is TRBJ1-5; 7 nucleotides align to TRBD1. V trimming: 5 bases; J trimming: 5 bases; junction bases outside the gene matches: 9. The CDR3 has 15 residues. In germline, CDR1 is SGHTA, CDR2 FQGNSA. DNA of the CDR3: TGTGCCAGCAGCAAAAGGACAGGCAGGGATCAGCCCCAGCATTTT. Protein sequence: CASSKRTGRDQPQHF.

The chain combines TRBV29-1 with TRBJ2-3, with D possibly TRBD2 on 5 matching bases. The CDR3 spans 17 residues. V lost 0 bases and J 2 bases, leaving 18 bases between the germline ends. Germline V CDR1 and CDR2: SQVTM, ANQGSEA. As DNA, the CDR3 is TGCAGCGTTGAAGAGTGGGCGGGCAGCAACCTCACAGATACGCAGTATTTT. It is translated as CSVEEWAGSNLTDTQYF.

This chain connects TRBV3-1 (or the pseudogene TRBV3-2) to TRBJ2-2; the D gene is possibly TRBD2 (6 bases). V lost 4 bases and J 6 bases, leaving 9 bases between the germline ends. The CDR3 consists of 13 residues. The V gene's germline CDR1 is LGHDT and CDR2 YNNKEL (reference sequence). In nucleotides, the CDR3 is TGTGCCAGCAGCCCGGGACTTTCCGGGGAGCTGTTTTTT. Protein: CASSPGLSGELFF.

This sequence joins TRBV7-8 and TRBJ2-7; D is perhaps TRBD2 (5 bases). Germline V CDR1 and CDR2: SGHVS, FQNEAQ. The CDR3 length is 16 residues. V gave up 1 base and J gave up 0 bases, with 13 bases separating them. The CDR3 DNA reads as TGTGCCAGCAGCTTAGTGTCCCCAGCGGACTCCTACGAGCAGTACTTC. This translates into CASSLVSPADSYEQYF. The variable domain in full, with the rest retrieved from reference TRBV7-8 and TRBJ2-7, is GAGVSQSPRYKVAKRGQDVALRCDPISGHVSLFWYQQALGQGPEFLTYFQNEAQLDKSGLPSDRFFAERPEGSVSTLKIQRTQQEDSAVYLCASSLVSPADSYEQYFGPGTRLTVT.

This sequence joins TRBV10-3 and TRBJ1-1; no firm D call. The CDR3 is 13 residues long. V was trimmed by 4 bases and J by 5 bases, leaving 11 bases between them. The germline CDR1 and CDR2 sequences are ENHRY and SYGVKD. The DNA of the CDR3 is TGTGCCATCAGTGTGGAGGGTAGGACTGAAGCTTTCTTT. Protein: CAISVEGRTEAFF.

The V and J genes are TRBV3-1 (or the pseudogene TRBV3-2) and TRBJ2-1; 7 bases match TRBD1. In germline, CDR1 is LGHDT, CDR2 YNNKEL (reference sequence). The junction had 14 bases not matched to a gene; V was cut back by 1 base and J by 8 bases. CDR3 size: 17 residues. The CDR3, as DNA: TGTGCCAGCAGCCAAGCGGTCAGGGGGTTGGAAATTGATGAGCAGTTCTTC. Protein sequence: CASSQAVRGLEIDEQFF.

The V call is TRBV3-1 (or the pseudogene TRBV3-2), the J call TRBJ1-4; D may be TRBD1 (5 bases). The CDR3 is made up of 15 amino acids. Germline CDR1 LGHDT, CDR2 YNNKEL (reference sequence). Trimming stripped 6 bases from V and 0 bases from J, with 11 bases between. CDR3 sequence: CASRRTGSTNEKLFF. CDR3 sequence (DNA): TGTGCCAGCAGGCGCACAGGTTCAACTAATGAAAAACTGTTTTTT.

This chain uses TRBV30 with TRBJ2-7; 12 positions agree with TRBD2. Germline CDR1 GTSNPN, CDR2 SVGIG (reference sequence). The CDR3 is made up of 15 amino acids. The trim removed 1 base at V and 5 bases at J, leaving 6 bases unmatched. CDR3 protein: CAWSGSLAGGNEQYF. CDR3 nucleotide sequence: TGTGCCTGGAGTGGGAGTCTAGCGGGGGGGAACGAGCAGTACTTC.

The chain couples TRBV28 to TRBJ2-3; 9 bases match TRBD2. This CDR3 contains 17 residues. Germline CDR1 is MDHEN and CDR2 is SYDVKM. V was clipped by 1 base and J by 1 base; unmatched bases: 6. Here the CDR3 DNA reads TGTGCCAGCAGTTTATCAACCCCTAGCGGGGGCACAGATACGCAGTATTTT. The encoded protein is CASSLSTPSGGTDTQYF.

V usage is TRBV12-3 or TRBV12-4 and J usage is TRBJ2-1; D remains ambiguous. The CDR3 sequence is 13 residues long. Trimming cost V 3 bases and J 7 bases, with 10 bases left between them. CDR3 protein: CASSFRSRNEQFF. The CDR3 DNA sequence: TGTGCCAGCAGTTTCCGCTCTAGAAATGAGCAGTTCTTC.

This clone was counted a single time. This chain links TRBV4-3 with TRBJ1-1; no firm D call. This CDR3 region has 15 residues. Trimming left V 3 bases short and J 6 bases short, with 17 bases between. CDR1 is LGHNA, CDR2 YSLEER, per germline. The CDR3 is CASSHHGRGWAEAFF. The DNA of the CDR3 is TGCGCCAGCAGCCATCACGGGCGGGGTTGGGCTGAAGCTTTCTTT.

About this clone: This same CDR3 is encoded by further DNA sequences in the sample. The genes are TRBV7-2 and TRBJ1-1; 8 positions agree with TRBD1. CDR3 size: 15 residues. The V gene end was trimmed by 1 base and the J gene end by 2 bases; junction bases not matched to a gene: 3. Germline V gene lookup returns CDR1 SGHTA and CDR2 FQGNSA. CDR3 protein: CASSLVSGGNTEAFF. Here the CDR3 DNA reads TGTGCCAGCAGCTTAGTATCAGGGGGCAACACTGAAGCTTTCTTT. The full variable domain, its missing parts supplied by reference TRBV7-2 and TRBJ1-1, is GAGVSQSPSNKVTEKGKDVELRCDPISGHTALYWYRQSLGQGLEFLIYFQGNSAPDKSGLPSDRFSAERTGGSVSTLTIQRTQQEDSAVYLCASSLVSGGNTEAFFGQGTRLTVV.

The chain recombines TRBV6-5 with TRBJ2-2, with 7 bases that match TRBD1. In germline, CDR1 is MNHEY, CDR2 SVGAGI. The V gene end was trimmed by 6 bases and the J gene end by 2 bases; junction bases not matched to a gene: 3. This CDR3 contains 14 residues. CDR3 in DNA: TGTGCCAGCAGGACAGGGAGAAACACCGGGGAGCTGTTTTTT. Amino acid sequence: CASRTGRNTGELFF.

The V gene is TRBV2, the J gene TRBJ2-3, with 11 bases that match TRBD2. The germline V gene has CDR1 SNHLY and CDR2 FYNNEI. The CDR3 contains 18 residues. The junction had 10 bases not matched to a gene; V was cut back by 5 bases and J by 0 bases. The CDR3 bases are TGTGCCAGCAGTACGCATAGCGGGGGGGCAACTAGCACAGATACGCAGTATTTT. The encoded protein is CASSTHSGGATSTDTQYF.

The chain joins TRBV25-1 to TRBJ2-5; 11 positions agree with TRBD2. CDR1 and CDR2 (germline): MGHDK, SYGVNS. The V segment lost 3 bases and the J segment 5 bases; nucleotides outside the gene matches: 8. This CDR3 is built from 16 residues. The DNA for the CDR3 is TGTGCCAGCAGTGATCCCCTAGCGGGAGGAGGGGAGACCCAGTACTTC. Translated: CASSDPLAGGGETQYF.

The rearrangement joins TRBV19 to TRBJ2-2; the D gene is possibly TRBD1 (5 bases). From germline, CDR1 is LNHDA and CDR2 SQIVND (reference sequence). This CDR3 spans 15 amino acids. Trimming shortened V by 9 bases and J by 4 bases, and 18 bases separated the two germline ends. The CDR3 loop is CASRQAQGATGELFF. CDR3 coding DNA: TGTGCCAGCCGCCAAGCTCAAGGGGCCACCGGGGAGCTGTTTTTT.